This TCR beta chain was retrieved from a study of blood T cell repertoires in COVID-19. The CDR3 contains 15 residues. Between the trimmed V and J ends, which lost 5 bases and 0 bases, there was a span of 13 bases. Germline loops: CDR1 SGHAT, CDR2 FQDESV (reference sequence). Sequenced by immunoSEQ multiplex PCR; TCRdb stores in-frame clones only, minus some. The table shows 220,000 or so clones, with about 79% occurring only once. This sequence originates from a woman between 40 and 55 years old with acute COVID-19. The sample taken for sequencing was PBMCs or T cells enriched from blood (not recorded which). The chain employs TRBV11-1 and TRBJ1-1; perhaps TRBD1 as D (6 bases). The CDR3 reads CASSIGQSMNTEAFF. DNA for the CDR3: TGTGCCAGCAGCATCGGACAGAGCATGAACACTGAAGCTTTCTTT.